This TCR beta chain is drawn from a study of cytomegalovirus exposure and HLA in healthy donors. Assay: immunoSEQ multiplex PCR; the TCRdb copy retains only in-frame clones and omits some. The repertoire has about 220,000 clones, under 95% of them found once; the top ten carry 1% to 1.2%. General study results and limits: The study designated 150 or so TCR beta chains cytomegalovirus-associated. With high specificity and sensitivity, the classifier reportedly diagnosed cytomegalovirus status. A few chains tied to CMV proved CMV antigen-specific in vitro. For most TCR sequences rarity was the rule, although some public TCRs occurred in many donors.

For this clone: Its target is not known.

The source of this sequence is a woman younger than 35 in good health and CMV-seronegative. Sequenced sample: PBMCs.

CDR3 in amino acids: CASSFDSKGYTF. For the CDR3, the DNA is TGTGCCAGCAGTTTCGACTCGAAAGGCTACACCTTC. The gene calls are TRBV28 and TRBJ1-2; no reliable D call. Trimming removed 3 bases from V and 8 bases from J, with 10 bases in between. The CDR3 is 12 residues long. Germline CDR1 MDHEN, CDR2 SYDVKM.